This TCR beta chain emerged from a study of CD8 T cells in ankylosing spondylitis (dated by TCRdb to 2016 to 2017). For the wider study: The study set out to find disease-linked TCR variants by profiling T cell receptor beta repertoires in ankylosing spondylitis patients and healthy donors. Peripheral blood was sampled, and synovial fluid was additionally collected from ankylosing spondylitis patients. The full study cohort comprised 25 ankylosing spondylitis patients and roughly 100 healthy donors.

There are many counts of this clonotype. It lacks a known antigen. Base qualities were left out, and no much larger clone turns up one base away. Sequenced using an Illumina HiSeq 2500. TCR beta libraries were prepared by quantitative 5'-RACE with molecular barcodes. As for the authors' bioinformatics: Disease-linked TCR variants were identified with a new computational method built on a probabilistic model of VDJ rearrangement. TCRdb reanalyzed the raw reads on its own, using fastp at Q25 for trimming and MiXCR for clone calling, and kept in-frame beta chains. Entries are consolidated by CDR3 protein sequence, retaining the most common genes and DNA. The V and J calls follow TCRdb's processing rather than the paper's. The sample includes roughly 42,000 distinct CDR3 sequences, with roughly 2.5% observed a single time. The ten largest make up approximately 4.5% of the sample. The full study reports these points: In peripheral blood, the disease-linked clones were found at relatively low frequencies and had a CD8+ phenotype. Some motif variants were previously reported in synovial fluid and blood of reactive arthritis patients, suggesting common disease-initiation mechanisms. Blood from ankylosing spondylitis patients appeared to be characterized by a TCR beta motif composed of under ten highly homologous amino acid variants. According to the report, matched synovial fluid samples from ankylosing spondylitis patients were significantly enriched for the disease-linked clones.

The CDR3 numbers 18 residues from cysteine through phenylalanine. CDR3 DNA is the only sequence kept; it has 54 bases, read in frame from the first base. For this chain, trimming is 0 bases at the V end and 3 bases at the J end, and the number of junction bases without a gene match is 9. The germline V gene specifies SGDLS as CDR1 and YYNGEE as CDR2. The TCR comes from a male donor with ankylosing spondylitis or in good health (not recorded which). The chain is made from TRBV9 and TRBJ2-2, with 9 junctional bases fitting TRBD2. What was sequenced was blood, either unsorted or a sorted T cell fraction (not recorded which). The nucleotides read TGTGCCAGCAGCGTAGCTTCCCCAGCGGGGGGATACACCGGGGAGCTGTTTTTT. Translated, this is CASSVASPAGGYTGELFF.